Below are 31 T cell receptor beta chains sequenced from a single sample in a study of Ad26.COV2.S vaccination and SARS-CoV-2 variants. The sample's treatment: roughly 19 received Ad26.COV2.S at low or high dose, single or two shots; about 5 received placebo; per-sample allocation not given. Material that was analyzed had been drawn on day 63 after the first vaccine or placebo injection. The table came from immunoSEQ multiplex PCR; TCRdb's copy has only in-frame clones and leaves some out. Of hundreds of thousands of clones in the sample, around 92% were seen once. This specimen was peripheral blood, taken in a trial of Ad26.COV2.S vaccine versus placebo. The receptors come from a person between 18 and 59 years old who received the Ad26.COV2.S COVID-19 vaccine or a placebo.

This clone was picked up one time. This sequence joins TRBV5-1 and TRBJ1-1; tentatively, D is TRBD1 (5 bases). CDR1 is SGHRS and CDR2 is YFSETQ in the germline V gene. V dropped 4 bases and J dropped 11 bases, with 18 bases sitting between them. The CDR3 is 13 residues long. CDR3 DNA: TGCGCCAGCAGCGGGGCCGGGCCGGCGAGGGCTTTCTTT. This translates into CASSGAGPARAFF. Full variable domain (rest looked up from reference TRBV5-1 and TRBJ1-1): KAGVTQTPRYLIKTRGQQVTLSCSPISGHRSVSWYQQTPGQGLQFLFEYFSETQRNKGNFPGRFSGRQFSNSRSEMNVSTLELGDSALYLCASSGAGPARAFFGQGTRLTVV.

This chain links TRBV2 with TRBJ2-7; D ambiguous. The CDR3 spans 14 residues. V lost 5 bases to trimming and J lost 5 bases, with 16 bases between them. Per germline, CDR1 SNHLY and CDR2 FYNNEI. The CDR3 bases are TGTGCCAGCAGTACTACACGGACCGTCGACGAGCAGTACTTC. This codes for CASSTTRTVDEQYF.

The sample holds a few counts of this clone. The V call is TRBV19, the J call TRBJ1-5; D remains ambiguous. CDR1 LNHDA and CDR2 SQIVND come from the germline V gene (reference sequence). V was pared by 1 base and J by 0 bases, with 7 bases between. The CDR3 consists of 15 residues. The CDR3 reads CASSIARYSNQPQHF. The CDR3 bases are TGTGCCAGTAGTATAGCTCGTTATAGCAATCAGCCCCAGCATTTT.

This chain links TRBV5-1 with TRBJ2-5, with D uncertain. CDR3 length: 13 amino acids. Trimming took 0 bases from V and 4 from J, leaving 7 bases between them. Germline V gives CDR1 SGHRS, CDR2 YFSETQ. The CDR3 spells CASSLGVSETQYF. In DNA form, the CDR3 reads TGCGCCAGCAGCTTGGGCGTATCAGAGACCCAGTACTTC.

The rearrangement links TRBV19 to TRBJ2-7, with D unresolved. Trimming shortened V by 11 bases and J by 2 bases, and 10 bases separated the two germline ends. The CDR3 covers 11 residues. CDR1 is LNHDA, CDR2 SQIVND, per germline (reference sequence). The DNA for the CDR3 is TGTGCCGCTGGCCCGCCCTACGAGCAGTACTTC. Protein product: CAAGPPYEQYF.

The V gene is TRBV3-1 (or the pseudogene TRBV3-2), the J gene TRBJ2-5, with 10 nucleotides matching TRBD2. The CDR3 consists of 16 residues. Per the germline V gene, CDR1 is LGHDT and CDR2 is YNNKEL (reference sequence). The J segment lost 5 bases and the V segment lost 1 base, leaving 7 bases of the junction unmatched. CDR3 coding DNA: TGTGCCAGCAGCCAAGTAGCGGGAGGCCCCCGGGAGACCCAGTACTTC. It translates to CASSQVAGGPRETQYF.

The V gene is TRBV18, the J gene TRBJ2-2; D is ambiguous. The V end lost 0 bases, the J end lost 4 bases, and 3 bases lay between the germline ends. Germline loops: CDR1 KGHSH, CDR2 LQKENI. This CDR3 is built from 13 residues. CDR3 protein: CASSPPSTGELFF. For the CDR3, the DNA is TGTGCCAGCTCACCACCTTCCACCGGGGAGCTGTTTTTT.

Only one count was recorded for this clone. The chain's CDR3 is CASSQGQGSRNIQYF. The CDR3 coding sequence is TGTGCCAGCAGCCAAGGACAGGGGAGTAGGAACATTCAGTACTTC. The chain recombines TRBV3-1 (or the pseudogene TRBV3-2) with TRBJ2-4; 8 bases map to TRBD1. The junction had 6 bases not matched to a gene; V was cut back by 1 base and J by 7 bases. Germline assignment: CDR1 LGHDT and CDR2 YNNKEL (reference sequence). The CDR3 is 15 residues long.

This chain uses TRBV7-9 with TRBJ2-7, with 8 nucleotides matching TRBD1. The CDR3 contains 18 residues. Germline V gives CDR1 SEHNR, CDR2 FQNEAQ (reference sequence). Trimming cost V 1 base and J 0 bases; bases outside gene matches: 11. The CDR3 bases are TGTGCCAGCAGCTTAGGGGCCGGGACAGGTCTGATCTCCTACGAGCAGTACTTC. Protein sequence: CASSLGAGTGLISYEQYF.

V is TRBV19 and J is TRBJ1-1; D gene uncertain. CDR3 size: 16 residues. CDR1 and CDR2 (germline): LNHDA, SQIVND (reference sequence). V was shortened by 6 bases and J by 1 base, with 18 bases between the two germline ends. CDR3 region: CASRRAELGWNTEAFF. Written as DNA, the CDR3 is TGTGCCAGTAGGAGGGCTGAGCTGGGCTGGAACACTGAAGCTTTCTTT.

The V and J genes are TRBV6-6 and TRBJ1-2, with 8 bases fitting TRBD1. V lost 6 bases and J lost 8; bases outside the gene matches: 11. From germline, CDR1 is MNHNY and CDR2 SVGAGI (reference sequence). This CDR3 contains 14 residues. CDR3 residues: CASSTTGERVGYTF. The CDR3 DNA reads TGTGCCAGCAGCACGACAGGGGAGAGGGTGGGCTACACCTTC.

The rearrangement joins TRBV6-5 to TRBJ1-4; D might be TRBD1 (5 bases). This CDR3 has 15 amino acids. V was clipped by 6 bases and J by 7 bases, with 18 bases between them. The V gene's germline CDR1 is MNHEY and CDR2 SVGAGI. The CDR3, as DNA: TGTGCCAGCAGGCTCAGGGACTTGAGGAGTGAAAAACTGTTTTTT. Its protein product is CASRLRDLRSEKLFF.

At least ten counts were recorded for this clone. The chain has TRBV2 and TRBJ2-7, with TRBD2 identical over 9 bases. The germline V gene has CDR1 SNHLY and CDR2 FYNNEI. V shed 5 bases and J 2 bases; nucleotides not matched to a gene: 7. The CDR3 contains 15 residues. The CDR3 reads CASSLTSGIAYEQYF. The CDR3, as DNA: TGTGCCAGCAGTCTGACTAGCGGTATTGCCTACGAGCAGTACTTC. Looking up the rest from reference TRBV2 and TRBJ2-7 gives the full variable domain: EPEVTQTPSHQVTQMGQEVILRCVPISNHLYFYWYRQILGQKVEFLVSFYNNEISEKSEIFDDQFSVERPDGSNFTLKIRSTKLEDSAMYFCASSLTSGIAYEQYFGPGTRLTVT.

V is TRBV7-2 and J is TRBJ1-5; D perhaps matches TRBD1 (5 bases). The CDR3 consists of 16 residues. The germline V gene encodes CDR1 SGHTA and CDR2 FQGNSA. Trimming pared 5 bases from V and 3 bases from J, leaving 17 bases between. CDR3 protein: CASSTQAGTPNQPQHF. As DNA, the CDR3 is TGTGCCAGCAGCACACAAGCCGGGACCCCCAATCAGCCCCAGCATTTT.

J is TRBJ2-7 and V is TRBV6-5; tentatively, D is TRBD1 (7 bases). Germline CDR1 reads MNHEY; CDR2 reads SVGAGI. CDR3 length: 16 amino acids. V lost 0 bases and J 2 bases, leaving 14 bases between the germline ends. CDR3 loop: CASSYSDAGQTYEQYF. The CDR3 DNA reads TGTGCCAGCAGTTACTCCGACGCGGGACAGACCTACGAGCAGTACTTC.

In DNA form, the CDR3 reads TGCAGCGTTGAAGAGGGGATAATGAACACTGAAGCTTTCTTT. Protein: CSVEEGIMNTEAFF. The chain uses TRBV29-1 and TRBJ1-1; D unclear. CDR1 and CDR2 from the germline V gene are SQVTM and ANQGSEA. The CDR3 runs 14 residues. V was clipped by 0 bases and J by 0 bases, with 8 bases between them.

The rearrangement uses TRBV19 and TRBJ2-4, with a tentative D call TRBD1 (8 bases). V shed 6 bases and J shed 5 bases, with 17 bases lying between them. The CDR3 has 15 residues. CDR1 and CDR2 (germline): LNHDA, SQIVND (reference sequence). CDR3 loop: CASSPPGGQENIQYF. The CDR3 nucleotides read TGTGCCAGTAGCCCCCCGGGGGGACAGGAAAACATTCAGTACTTC.

The genes are TRBV2 and TRBJ1-2, with D possibly TRBD1 on 5 matching bases. This CDR3 contains 13 residues. The V and J ends lost 3 bases and 4 bases respectively, with 9 bases between them. Per the germline V gene, CDR1 is SNHLY and CDR2 is FYNNEI. The CDR3 here is CASSERDSYGYTF. The CDR3 DNA is TGTGCCAGCAGTGAGCGCGACAGCTATGGCTACACCTTC.

The chain employs TRBV3-1 (or the pseudogene TRBV3-2) and TRBJ1-6; D remains unclear. The germline CDR1 and CDR2 sequences are LGHDT and YNNKEL (reference sequence). Between the trimmed V and J ends, which lost 3 bases and 13 bases, there was a span of 13 bases. CDR3 length equals 13 residues. The CDR3 sequence: CASSQTSNRPLHF. CDR3 in DNA: TGTGCCAGCAGCCAGACCTCCAATCGCCCCCTCCACTTT.

The chain combines TRBV5-1 with TRBJ2-1; 12 nucleotides match TRBD1. Germline V lookup: CDR1 SGHRS, CDR2 YFSETQ. The V and J ends lost 4 bases and 6 bases, in that order; junction bases with no gene match: 5. This CDR3 has 15 amino acids. CDR3 DNA: TGCGCCAGCAGCGTACCGGGACAGGGGGCCAATGAGCAGTTCTTC. As protein: CASSVPGQGANEQFF.

The rearrangement uses TRBV6-6 and TRBJ2-7; 7 bases align to TRBD2. In germline, CDR1 is MNHNY, CDR2 SVGAGI (reference sequence). The J segment lost 2 bases and the V segment lost 8 bases, leaving 9 bases of the junction unmatched. The CDR3 runs to 14 residues. CDR3 region: CASLIGGGTYEQYF. The CDR3 nucleotides read TGTGCCAGCCTCATTGGGGGGGGTACCTACGAGCAGTACTTC.

This clone was seen once. J is TRBJ2-1 and V is TRBV19; 14 bases are shared with TRBD2. The CDR3 extends over 13 amino acids. Looked up from germline, CDR1 is LNHDA and CDR2 is SQIVND (reference sequence). The V segment lost 4 bases and the J segment 16 bases; nucleotides outside the gene matches: 6. The CDR3 sequence: CASSTGLAGVYFF. The DNA for the CDR3 is TGTGCCAGTAGTACGGGACTAGCGGGAGTATACTTCTTC. The full variable domain, rest sourced from reference TRBV19 and TRBJ2-1, is DGGITQSPKYLFRKEGQNVTLSCEQNLNHDAMYWYRQDPGQGLRLIYYSQIVNDFQKGDIAEGYSVSREKKESFPLTVTSAQKNPTAFYLCASSTGLAGVYFFGPGTRLTVL.

This clone was picked up one time. The chain couples TRBV11-2 to TRBJ2-3; the match to TRBD1 covers 7 bases. Germline V gene sequence: CDR1 SGHAT, CDR2 FQNNGV. This CDR3 has 16 residues. The V gene end was trimmed by 5 bases and the J gene end by 3 bases; junction bases not matched to a gene: 11. The CDR3 loop reads CASSPIGQVRTDTQYF. The CDR3 DNA sequence: TGTGCCAGCAGCCCCATCGGACAGGTCCGGACAGATACGCAGTATTTT.

V and J are TRBV15 and TRBJ2-3; unclear D gene. Trimming took 0 bases from V and 2 from J, leaving 9 bases between them. Germline V lookup: CDR1 LNHNV, CDR2 YYDKDF (reference sequence). The CDR3 extends over 15 amino acids. Here the CDR3 DNA reads TGTGCCACCAGCAGAGATTTGAGCGTCACAGATACGCAGTATTTT. It codes for CATSRDLSVTDTQYF.

V usage is TRBV7-9 and J usage is TRBJ2-7; D possibly corresponds to TRBD2 (5 bases). Germline-derived CDR1 and CDR2 are SEHNR and FQNEAQ (reference sequence). V lost 1 base and J lost 6, with 7 bases in between. The CDR3 consists of 12 residues. CDR3 sequence: CASSLGGSEQYF. In DNA, the CDR3 is TGTGCCAGCAGCTTAGGAGGGTCCGAGCAGTACTTC.

This clone has a handful of counts. The V call is TRBV5-6, the J call TRBJ1-5, with D unresolved. V was cut by 0 bases and J by 4 bases, with 14 bases left in between. Germline CDR1 SGHDT, CDR2 YYEEEE. The CDR3 runs to 16 residues. The CDR3 coding sequence is TGTGCCAGCAGCTTGGCCTCCGGACGGTTTAATCAGCCCCAGCATTTT. This sequence encodes CASSLASGRFNQPQHF.

V is TRBV27 and J is TRBJ2-1; no definite D call. Trimming removed 1 base at V and 7 bases at J, with 14 bases between. The CDR3 loop spans 15 amino acids. Germline loops: CDR1 MNHEY, CDR2 SMNVEV (reference sequence). Written as DNA, the CDR3 is TGTGCCAGCAGTTTATTCCTTGGGCAGTGGAATGAGCAGTTCTTC. This sequence encodes CASSLFLGQWNEQFF.

The chain joins TRBV24-1 to TRBJ2-3; 8 positions match TRBD2. The CDR3 totals 15 residues. The germline gives CDR1 KGHDR, CDR2 SFDVKD. V trimming: 5 bases; J trimming: 3 bases; junction bases outside the gene matches: 6. This CDR3 reads CATSVTGGGTDTQYF. Here the CDR3 DNA reads TGTGCCACCAGTGTCACGGGAGGGGGGACAGATACGCAGTATTTT.

The genes are TRBV19 and TRBJ1-6, with D possibly being TRBD1 (5 bases). The germline V and J ends were trimmed by 4 bases and 10 bases, with 17 bases remaining between them. Germline CDR1 is LNHDA and CDR2 is SQIVND (reference sequence). The CDR3 has 15 residues. CDR3 region: CASSTGGKGASPLHF. The CDR3 DNA sequence: TGTGCCAGTAGTACCGGCGGGAAAGGGGCCTCACCCCTCCACTTT.

The chain recombines TRBV13 with TRBJ1-1; no clear D. The length of the CDR3 is 15 residues. Trimming removed 4 bases at V and 0 bases at J, with 12 bases between. The germline V gene has CDR1 PRHDT and CDR2 FYEKMQ (reference sequence). CDR3 coding DNA: TGTGCCAGCAGCTCCCTGGCGAGCGTGAACACTGAAGCTTTCTTT. Its protein product is CASSSLASVNTEAFF. Variable domain in full (rest from reference TRBV13 and TRBJ1-1): AAGVIQSPRHLIKEKRETATLKCYPIPRHDTVYWYQQGPGQDPQFLISFYEKMQSDKGSIPDRFSAQQFSDYHSELNMSSLELGDSALYFCASSSLASVNTEAFFGQGTRLTVV.

This clone was found many times. The chain carries TRBV2 and TRBJ2-3; no reliable D call. V was cut by 3 bases and J by 4 bases, with 11 bases left in between. There are 14 residues in the CDR3. Germline CDR1 reads SNHLY; CDR2 reads FYNNEI. The CDR3 bases are TGTGCCAGCAGTGAGACCCTACGGGCAGATACGCAGTATTTT. Protein product: CASSETLRADTQYF.